The 21 T cell receptor beta chains below all came from one sample that was sequenced in a study of blood T cells in healthy people across ages. A second PCR of roughly 7 to 11 cycles used a sample-barcoded 5' primer and a J-beta primer mix. Each CDR3 protein gets one entry after TCRdb re-called the 5' RACE reads with MiXCR. The sample lists 650,000 to 1,000,000 distinct CDR3 sequences; around 34% were seen once. Sequenced material: blood. The receptors shown here come from a man in his late teens or twenties in good health.

This clonotype was observed a handful of times. The CDR3, as DNA: TGTGCCAGCAGTGAAGCTTTTATGTATGGCTACACCTTC. The encoded protein is CASSEAFMYGYTF. The V gene is TRBV6-1, the J gene TRBJ1-2, with D unclear. The CDR3 totals 13 residues. Trimming stripped 0 bases from V and 5 bases from J, with 7 bases between. The germline gives CDR1 MNHNS, CDR2 SASEGT.

The chain is built from TRBV7-2 and TRBJ2-1; D perhaps matches TRBD2 (6 bases). TRBJ2-7 explains the end of the DNA better; the J call may be wrong. Germline CDR1 is SGHTA and CDR2 is FQGNSA. There are 16 residues in the CDR3. The CDR3 coding sequence is TGTGCCAGCAGGTGGAGACTAGACCGCTCCTACAATGAGCAGTACTTC. Translated: CASRWRLDRSYNEQYF.

In this sample, this clonotype turned up a few times. This chain links TRBV5-1 with TRBJ2-2; D gene unclear. Per the germline V gene, CDR1 is SGHRS and CDR2 is YFSETQ. With 3 bases removed from V and 6 bases from J, the gap between germline ends came to 15 bases. The CDR3 consists of 15 residues. The CDR3 nucleotides are TGCGCCAGCAGCTCGGGCACGGGTTCCGCCGGGGAGCTGTTTTTT. It translates to CASSSGTGSAGELFF.

The sample holds many counts of this clonotype. This chain connects TRBV12-3 or TRBV12-4 to TRBJ2-3; D remains ambiguous. The CDR3 is 12 residues long. Trimming shortened V by 3 bases and J by 2 bases, and 3 bases separated the two germline ends. In DNA form, the CDR3 reads TGTGCCAGCAGTTTGATCACAGATACGCAGTATTTT. Translated, it gives CASSLITDTQYF.

This clonotype was detected many times. The chain combines TRBV21-1 with TRBJ2-3; the D call TRBD1 from the table was never checked on the DNA. TRBV21-1 is assigned pseudogene status. The CDR3 spans 17 residues. In DNA form, the CDR3 reads TGTGCCAGCAGCAAAGCGCGAAGGGGGCCAAGCACAGATACGCAGTATTTT. It encodes CASSKARRGPSTDTQYF.

With respect to this clonotype: A junction boundary mismatches the germline segment, possibly from a read error. This chain uses TRBV4-1 with TRBJ2-3; TRBD1 might be the D (6 bases). The CDR3 is made up of 18 amino acids. Germline V lookup: CDR1 MGHRA, CDR2 YSYEKL. CDR3 nucleotides: TGCGCCAGCAGCCAGGAACCGGCAGGGGAAAGGTTAGCAGAGACGCAGTATTTT. Protein sequence: CASSQEPAGERLAETQYF.

The rearrangement joins TRBV25-1 to TRBJ2-5, with TRBD1 matching 7 bases. The CDR3 extends over 16 amino acids. Looked up from germline, CDR1 is MGHDK and CDR2 is SYGVNS. Trimming at V came to 1 base and at J to 11 bases, leaving 16 bases not matched to a gene. CDR3 residues: CASSELEGASYNEQYF. For the CDR3, the DNA is TGTGCCAGCAGTGAATTAGAGGGGGCATCCTACAATGAGCAGTACTTC.

In its sample, this clonotype was seen a few times. V and J are TRBV6-6 and TRBJ1-2; TRBD1 is a possible D gene (6 bases). The CDR3 totals 13 residues. V was clipped by 2 bases and J by 8 bases, with 12 bases between them. Looked up from germline, CDR1 is MNHNY and CDR2 is SVGAGI (reference sequence). The CDR3: CASSYRRGGGYTF. CDR3 nucleotide sequence: TGTGCCAGCAGTTACCGCAGGGGTGGGGGCTACACCTTC.

This clonotype was picked up a small number of times. The chain is built from TRBV29-1 and TRBJ2-1; weak D call: TRBD1 (6 bases). Gene TRBJ2-7 matches the end of the DNA better, so the J call may be wrong. Germline-derived CDR1 and CDR2 are SQVTM and ANQGSEA. The CDR3 is 14 residues long. The chain's CDR3 is CSVVFGDTYNEQYF. In DNA form, the CDR3 reads TGCAGCGTTGTCTTCGGGGACACCTACAATGAGCAGTACTTC.

The V call is TRBV12-3 or TRBV12-4, the J call TRBJ1-5; D perhaps matches TRBD1 (6 bases). Trimming pared 5 bases from V and 0 bases from J, leaving 20 bases between. The CDR3 contains 18 residues. CDR3: CASSPTWGRGDSNQPQHF. The DNA for the CDR3 is TGTGCCAGCAGTCCGACGTGGGGGAGGGGGGATAGCAATCAGCCCCAGCATTTT.

The V call is TRBV5-4, the J call TRBJ2-5; 7 bases match TRBD2. CDR3 length: 16 residues. Germline CDR1 SGHNT, CDR2 YYREEE (reference sequence). Germline trimming cut 4 bases from V and 4 bases from J; bases unmatched to any gene: 13. The CDR3 DNA follows: TGTGCCAGCAGCCGCGCTAGCGGTCGGGGCAGAGAGACCCAGTACTTC. Translation: CASSRASGRGRETQYF. The whole variable domain, filled in from reference TRBV5-4 and TRBJ2-5, reads ETGVTQSPTHLIKTRGQQVTLRCSSQSGHNTVSWYQQALGQGPQFIFQYYREEENGRGNFPPRFSGLQFPNYSSELNVNALELDDSALYLCASSRASGRGRETQYFGPGTRLLVL.

The chain employs TRBV27 and TRBJ1-6; 8 bases are a match to TRBD1. The V segment lost 5 bases and the J segment 14 bases; nucleotides outside the gene matches: 14. This CDR3 is 15 amino acids long. In germline, CDR1 is MNHEY, CDR2 SMNVEV (reference sequence). CDR3 nucleotides: TGTGCCAGCAGTCGGGATCAGGGGGCGCCGGTTGCCCTCCACTTT. This encodes CASSRDQGAPVALHF.

In regard to this clonotype: A much larger clone lies a single base off, so this may be a read error. CDR3 DNA sequence: TGTGCCAGCAGCTCCCAGGTGGGGGTCGAGCAGCCCCAGCATTTT. It translates to CASSSQVGVEQPQHF. This chain connects TRBV12-3 or TRBV12-4 to TRBJ1-5; D may be TRBD1 (5 bases). The V end lost 6 bases, the J end lost 7 bases, and 19 bases lay between the germline ends. CDR3 length: 15 amino acids.

This clonotype was recorded a few times. The V gene is TRBV2, the J gene TRBJ2-1; TRBD1 matches at 8 bases. The CDR3 extends over 13 amino acids. CDR1 and CDR2 (germline): SNHLY, FYNNEI. Trimming at V came to 11 bases and at J to 2 bases, leaving 5 bases not matched to a gene. CDR3 amino acids: CAGVQGAYNEQFF. The CDR3 DNA sequence: TGTGCCGGTGTACAGGGGGCCTACAATGAGCAGTTCTTC.

V gene TRBV11-2 combines with J gene TRBJ2-7, with 7 bases identical to TRBD2. This CDR3 region has 15 residues. Germline CDR1 reads SGHAT; CDR2 reads FQNNGV. V lost 1 base to trimming and J lost 2 bases; unmatched junction nucleotides: 5. The CDR3 region is CASSLASGGTYEQYF. The CDR3 bases are TGTGCCAGCAGCTTAGCTTCGGGGGGAACCTACGAGCAGTACTTC.

This clonotype was observed a few times. This rearrangement joins TRBV6-2 or TRBV6-3 to TRBJ2-1; no definite D call. The germline CDR1 and CDR2 sequences are MNHEY and SVGEGT. Trimming removed 6 bases from V and 0 bases from J, with 15 bases in between. The CDR3 totals 16 residues. The CDR3 coding sequence is TGTGCCAGCAGAATTTTGGGATCGAGCTCCTACAATGAGCAGTTCTTC. Translated, it gives CASRILGSSSYNEQFF.

The chain links TRBV19 to TRBJ2-3, with 8 positions matching TRBD2. This CDR3 contains 15 residues. The germline gives CDR1 LNHDA, CDR2 SQIVND (reference sequence). V gave up 0 bases and J gave up 6 bases; unmatched junction bases: 5. The CDR3, as DNA: TGTGCCAGTAGTATAGAAGGGACTAGGTCTGATACGCAGTATTTT. This sequence encodes CASSIEGTRSDTQYF.

This clonotype was seen many times. V and J are TRBV12-3 or TRBV12-4 and TRBJ1-5; 9 nucleotides line up with TRBD1. The CDR3 has 13 amino acids. Trimming took 8 bases from V and 3 from J; bases not matched to a gene: 2. The DNA of the CDR3 is TGTGCCAGCGGGACAGGGTACAATCAGCCCCAGCATTTT. It specifies CASGTGYNQPQHF.

In its sample, this clonotype was seen a few times. The chain is built from TRBV3-1 and TRBJ1-2, with D hard to call. V lost 0 bases and J 6 bases, leaving 17 bases between the germline ends. Germline CDR1 is LGHDT and CDR2 is YNNKEL (reference sequence). The CDR3 is 16 residues long. The CDR3, as DNA: TGTGCCAGCAGCCAAGAACCGAGCAGGATGGCGGATGGCTACACCTTC. Amino acid sequence: CASSQEPSRMADGYTF.

This chain joins TRBV7-2 and TRBJ2-1; 12 nucleotides line up with TRBD2. The CDR3 sequence is 17 residues long. Germline CDR1 is SGHTA and CDR2 is FQGNSA. Unmatched junction bases numbered 10, after V lost 3 bases and J lost 7 bases. This chain's CDR3 is CASSFPSGGVPRNEQFF. CDR3 nucleotides: TGTGCCAGCAGCTTTCCTAGCGGGGGGGTACCCAGGAATGAGCAGTTCTTC.

This clonotype has ten or more counts. The chain combines TRBV29-1 with TRBJ2-1; a weak D match, TRBD1 (6 bases). V shed 3 bases and J shed 6 bases, with 21 bases lying between them. The CDR3 covers 16 residues. Germline assignment: CDR1 SQVTM and CDR2 ANQGSEA. The DNA for the CDR3 is TGCAGCGTTGATTCGCAGGGGCCGCGACTTCTCAATGAGCAGTTCTTC. This codes for CSVDSQGPRLLNEQFF.